What follows is one T cell receptor beta chain and its context. A multiplex PCR was run with 60 Vbeta primers and 13 Jbeta primers. Sequencing was performed with immunoSEQ multiplex PCR; in TCRdb, only in-frame clones are kept and a portion is missing. The sample includes 70,000 to 90,000 clones, roughly 76% seen only once; the top ten take around an eighth. The CDR3 extends over 19 amino acids. J lost 8 bases, V lost 1 base, and 18 bases had no gene match. Looked up from germline, CDR1 is KGHSH and CDR2 is LQKENI. This entry is derived from a study of cytomegalovirus exposure and HLA in healthy donors.

The sample was PBMCs. The receptor's source is a male donor in good health and CMV-seropositive. V and J are TRBV18 and TRBJ2-1, with 9 bases matching TRBD1. CDR3 sequence reads: CASSPRPGQGLHPRDEQFF. DNA of the CDR3: TGTGCCAGCTCACCACGGCCGGGACAGGGACTGCACCCCAGGGATGAGCAGTTCTTC.